A single sample gave rise to the 19 T cell receptor beta chains below, sequenced in a study of neoadjuvant anti-PD-1 for oral cavity cancer (dated by TCRdb to the early 2020s). Library construction relied on the immunoSEQ multiplex PCR assay. The immuneACCESS repertoire file appears here via TCRdb, limited to in-frame rearrangements. These files lack a portion of the clones; in checked studies, under half of the deficit traces to unresolved V genes, and the cause of the others is not known. A total of some 15,000 clones appear in this sample, 60% to 85% of them only once. The top ten hold less than 2.5% of the sample. The time point label corresponds to: after neoadjuvant nivolumab, at surgical resection. Sequenced material: PBMCs, taken after nivolumab (anti-PD-1) treatment. The receptor set was obtained from a person between 40 and 85 years old with oral cavity squamous cell carcinoma.

This chain joins TRBV5-6 and TRBJ2-4, with 7 bases identical to TRBD1. The CDR3 runs 16 residues. V shed 4 bases and J 1 base; nucleotides not matched to a gene: 8. Germline CDR1 is SGHDT and CDR2 is YYEEEE. Here the CDR3 reads CASSLQGMEAKNIQYF. The CDR3 DNA reads TGTGCCAGCAGCCTACAGGGGATGGAGGCCAAAAACATTCAGTACTTC.

J is TRBJ2-1 and V is TRBV9; the D gene is possibly TRBD2 (5 bases). This CDR3 contains 16 residues. V dropped 3 bases and J dropped 0 bases, with 13 bases sitting between them. Germline loops: CDR1 SGDLS, CDR2 YYNGEE. In DNA form, the CDR3 reads TGTGCCAGCAGCGGACCCTTAGCGAGCTCCTACAATGAGCAGTTCTTC. Amino acid sequence: CASSGPLASSYNEQFF.

This chain uses TRBV27 with TRBJ1-2, with TRBD1 matching 8 bases. In germline, CDR1 is MNHEY, CDR2 SMNVEV (reference sequence). This CDR3 has 15 amino acids. V lost 5 bases and J lost 4; bases outside the gene matches: 9. The chain's CDR3 is CASSPPGQGFYGYTF. The CDR3 bases are TGTGCCAGCAGTCCCCCCGGACAGGGATTCTATGGCTACACCTTC.

This clone occurred a few times. The chain combines TRBV6-6 with TRBJ1-1; TRBD1 is a possible D gene (6 bases). Trimming removed 4 bases at V and 0 bases at J, with 9 bases between. The germline V gene encodes CDR1 MNHNY and CDR2 SVGAGI (reference sequence). CDR3 length: 14 residues. Here the CDR3 DNA reads TGTGCCAGCAGTTCCCAGGGGATGAACACTGAAGCTTTCTTT. Its protein is CASSSQGMNTEAFF.

The chain has TRBV19 and TRBJ2-2; tentatively, D is TRBD2 (5 bases). There are 18 residues in the CDR3. V shed 3 bases and J shed 3 bases, with 20 bases lying between them. CDR1 is LNHDA, CDR2 SQIVND, per germline (reference sequence). The CDR3 protein is CASSMYRFGGLYTGELFF. In DNA form, the CDR3 reads TGTGCCAGTAGTATGTATAGGTTTGGAGGACTCTACACCGGGGAGCTGTTTTTT.

The genes are TRBV9 and TRBJ2-3; TRBD2 aligns across 13 bases. V shed 2 bases and J 6 bases; nucleotides not matched to a gene: 6. Germline CDR1 SGDLS, CDR2 YYNGEE. CDR3 length: 16 amino acids. CDR3 sequence reads: CASSVGLAGISDTQYF. The CDR3 nucleotides are TGTGCCAGCAGCGTGGGACTAGCGGGAATCTCGGATACGCAGTATTTT.

This sequence joins TRBV7-9 and TRBJ2-5; D might be TRBD2 (5 bases). The CDR3 covers 16 residues. Germline CDR1 reads SEHNR; CDR2 reads FQNEAQ (reference sequence). The V end lost 5 bases, the J end lost 7 bases, and 23 bases lay between the germline ends. The CDR3 sequence is CASSRSSGILGGTQYF. The CDR3 nucleotides read TGTGCCAGCAGCCGATCGTCCGGGATTTTAGGCGGGACCCAGTACTTC. Based on the CDR3 plus reference TRBV7-9 and TRBJ2-5, the full variable domain is DTGVSQNPRHKITKRGQNVTFRCDPISEHNRLYWYRQTLGQGPEFLTYFQNEAQLEKSRLLSDRFSAERPKGSFSTLEIQRTEQGDSAMYLCASSRSSGILGGTQYFGPGTRLLVL.

This clone was counted a single time. The V gene is TRBV28, the J gene TRBJ1-5; no clear D gene. The germline V and J ends were trimmed by 6 bases and 5 bases, with 14 bases remaining between them. Germline V gene data show CDR1 as MDHEN and CDR2 as SYDVKM. The CDR3 runs to 14 residues. CDR3 amino acids: CASRSGVFDQPQHF. CDR3 DNA sequence: TGTGCCAGCAGAAGTGGGGTTTTTGATCAGCCCCAGCATTTT.

V usage is TRBV30 and J usage is TRBJ1-6, with TRBD1 as a possible D gene (6 bases). The CDR3 is 14 amino acids. Trimming stripped 2 bases from V and 6 bases from J, with 11 bases between. CDR1 and CDR2 (germline): GTSNPN, SVGIG (reference sequence). Here the CDR3 DNA reads TGTGCCTGGAGTAGGGGGGCGCTTAATTCACCCCTCCACTTT. Its translation: CAWSRGALNSPLHF.

This rearrangement joins TRBV5-6 to TRBJ1-1; D gene uncertain. Germline lookup yields CDR1 SGHDT and CDR2 YYEEEE. This CDR3 has 16 residues. V gave up 5 bases and J gave up 3 bases, with 20 bases separating them. CDR3 nucleotides: TGTGCCAGCAGGAAGGAACGCGGGCGGTTGGACACTGAAGCTTTCTTT. It encodes CASRKERGRLDTEAFF.

The table lists this clone with a few counts. The chain combines TRBV7-6 with TRBJ2-7, with D perhaps matching TRBD2 (5 bases). The ends were cut back, 1 base at V and 0 bases at J, with 10 bases in the middle. Germline loops: CDR1 SGHVS, CDR2 FNYEAQ. The CDR3 loop spans 15 amino acids. CDR3 sequence: CASSLGLASSYEQYF. In nucleotides, the CDR3 is TGTGCCAGCAGCTTAGGGCTAGCAAGCTCCTACGAGCAGTACTTC.

The chain uses TRBV7-9 and TRBJ2-5; 7 bases agree with TRBD2. The CDR3 has 15 residues. Trimming took 5 bases from V and 5 from J; bases not matched to a gene: 11. Germline assignment: CDR1 SEHNR and CDR2 FQNEAQ (reference sequence). CDR3 region: CASSPGTTALETQYF. CDR3 bases: TGTGCCAGCAGCCCTGGGACTACGGCCCTGGAGACCCAGTACTTC.

DNA for the CDR3: TGTGCCAGCAGCCCCTCAGGATTTGGTGAGCAGTACTTC. It yields the protein CASSPSGFGEQYF. The chain uses TRBV11-3 and TRBJ2-7; D is unresolved. Trimming left V 5 bases short and J 7 bases short, with 15 bases between. The CDR3 sequence is 13 residues long. Germline CDR1 SGHNT, CDR2 YENEEA.

The chain has TRBV5-1 and TRBJ2-2; no clear D gene. V lost 4 bases and J lost 5, with 12 bases in between. The CDR3 extends over 14 amino acids. The germline gives CDR1 SGHRS, CDR2 YFSETQ. CDR3 DNA sequence: TGCGCCAGCAGCCCTGCCGTGGGGACCGGGGAGCTGTTTTTT. Protein product: CASSPAVGTGELFF.

This clone showed up just a few times. This CDR3 is CASSPWGTEAFF. CDR3 coding DNA: TGTGCCAGCAGCCCCTGGGGCACTGAAGCTTTCTTT. This chain uses TRBV9 with TRBJ1-1; the D is unclear. The CDR3 has 12 amino acids. Germline V gene sequence: CDR1 SGDLS, CDR2 YYNGEE. V was clipped by 4 bases and J by 4 bases, with 8 bases between them. The full variable domain, completed using reference TRBV9 and TRBJ1-1, is DSGVTQTPKHLITATGQRVTLRCSPRSGDLSVYWYQQSLDQGLQFLIQYYNGEERAKGNILERFSAQQFPDLHSELNLSSLELGDSALYFCASSPWGTEAFFGQGTRLTVV.

The chain has TRBV7-9 and TRBJ1-4; maybe TRBD1 (5 bases). Germline V gives CDR1 SEHNR, CDR2 FQNEAQ (reference sequence). This CDR3 spans 16 amino acids. The V gene lost 1 base and the J gene lost 11 bases, with 20 bases spanning the gap. In nucleotides, the CDR3 is TGTGCCAGCAGCTTAGTTTTCGGGGGATTAGACGGTAAACTGTTTTTT. Its protein is CASSLVFGGLDGKLFF. Together with reference TRBV7-9 and TRBJ1-4, the CDR3 gives the full variable domain: DTGVSQNPRHKITKRGQNVTFRCDPISEHNRLYWYRQTLGQGPEFLTYFQNEAQLEKSRLLSDRFSAERPKGSFSTLEIQRTEQGDSAMYLCASSLVFGGLDGKLFFGSGTQLSVL.

The chain couples TRBV5-1 to TRBJ1-1; tentative D call: TRBD1 (5 bases). Per the germline V gene, CDR1 is SGHRS and CDR2 is YFSETQ. V lost 7 bases and J 5 bases, leaving 18 bases between the germline ends. The CDR3 has 14 amino acids. CDR3 in amino acids: CASEPGPGSTEAFF. CDR3 sequence (DNA): TGCGCCAGCGAACCGGGGCCGGGCAGTACTGAAGCTTTCTTT. The full variable domain, with the rest looked up from reference TRBV5-1 and TRBJ1-1, is KAGVTQTPRYLIKTRGQQVTLSCSPISGHRSVSWYQQTPGQGLQFLFEYFSETQRNKGNFPGRFSGRQFSNSRSEMNVSTLELGDSALYLCASEPGPGSTEAFFGQGTRLTVV.

The chain combines TRBV5-5 with TRBJ1-1; D is ambiguous. CDR3 length: 12 residues. The germline V gene encodes CDR1 SGHKS and CDR2 YYEKEE (reference sequence). Trimming cost V 7 bases and J 4 bases, with 11 bases left between them. Here the CDR3 reads CASGQWGTEAFF. The DNA for the CDR3 is TGTGCCAGCGGGCAGTGGGGCACTGAAGCTTTCTTT.

The rearrangement uses TRBV6-5 and TRBJ2-7, with a possible D match to TRBD2 (5 bases). Germline CDR1 is MNHEY and CDR2 is SVGAGI. V lost 0 bases and J lost 4, with 7 bases in between. The CDR3 covers 13 residues. The CDR3 coding sequence is TGTGCCAGCAGTTACTCGGACTTATACGAGCAGTACTTC. Translating it yields CASSYSDLYEQYF.